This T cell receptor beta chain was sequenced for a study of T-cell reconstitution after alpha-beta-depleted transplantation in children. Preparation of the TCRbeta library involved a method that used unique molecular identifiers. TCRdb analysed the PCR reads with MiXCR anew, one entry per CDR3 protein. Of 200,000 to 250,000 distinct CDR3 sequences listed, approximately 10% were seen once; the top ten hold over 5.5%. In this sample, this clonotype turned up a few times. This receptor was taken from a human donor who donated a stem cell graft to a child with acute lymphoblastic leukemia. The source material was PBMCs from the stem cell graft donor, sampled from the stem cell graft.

The CDR3 spells CASSLALGSGGIINEQFF. For the CDR3, the DNA is TGTGCCAGCAGCTTAGCGCTTGGTAGCGGGGGTATTATCAATGAGCAGTTCTTC. The genes are TRBV7-2 and TRBJ2-1; TRBD2 agrees at 9 bases. With 0 bases clipped from V and 6 bases from J, the junction kept 12 bases outside the gene matches. This CDR3 comprises 18 residues. Germline-derived CDR1 and CDR2 are SGHTA and FQGNSA.